This T cell receptor (beta chain) was captured by sequencing in a study of cytomegalovirus exposure and HLA in healthy donors. Trimming removed 2 bases at V and 1 base at J, with 9 bases between. Germline CDR1 SGDLS, CDR2 YYNGEE. This CDR3 has 15 amino acids. Amplification used 60 Vbeta primers and 13 Jbeta primers. Profiled with immunoSEQ multiplex PCR; TCRdb holds only in-frame clones, not every one. Of approximately 110,000 clones listed, roughly three quarters are singletons. The chain has TRBV9 and TRBJ2-2, with a tentative D call TRBD2 (5 bases). Sequenced sample: PBMCs. This sequence originates from a man aged 40-50 years in good health and CMV-seropositive. This chain's CDR3 is CASSVSGGNTGELFF. CDR3 nucleotide sequence: TGTGCCAGCAGCGTCAGCGGAGGGAACACCGGGGAGCTGTTTTTT.